This TCR beta chain is from a study of T cells in women clearing cervical HPV infection. Points on this clone: The CDR3 extends 3 residues past the end of the read, so its final part is completed from the germline J gene.

V lost 0 bases and J 0 bases, leaving 9 bases between the germline ends. The CDR3 loop spans 15 amino acids. Looked up from germline, CDR1 is GTSNPN and CDR2 is SVGIG (reference sequence). Generated by immunoSEQ multiplex PCR, the TCRdb table keeps only in-frame clones and is missing some. Its table records about 39,000 clones. The TCR sequence derives from a woman aged 18-69 years with a cervical HPV16 infection that either progressed to CIN3+ or cleared (not recorded which). The rearrangement links TRBV30 to TRBJ2-1; D is ambiguous. The sample was blood buffy coat. This CDR3 reads CAWSVGTSSYNEQFF. The DNA read from the CDR3 is TGTGCCTGGAGTGTAGGCACAAGCTCCTACAATGAG. The variable domain in full, completed from reference TRBV30 and TRBJ2-1, reads SQTIHQWPATLVQPVGSPLSLECTVEGTSNPNLYWYRQAAGRGLQLLFYSVGIGQISSEVPQNLSASRPQDRQFILSSKKLLLSDSGFYLCAWSVGTSSYNEQFFGPGTRLTVL.